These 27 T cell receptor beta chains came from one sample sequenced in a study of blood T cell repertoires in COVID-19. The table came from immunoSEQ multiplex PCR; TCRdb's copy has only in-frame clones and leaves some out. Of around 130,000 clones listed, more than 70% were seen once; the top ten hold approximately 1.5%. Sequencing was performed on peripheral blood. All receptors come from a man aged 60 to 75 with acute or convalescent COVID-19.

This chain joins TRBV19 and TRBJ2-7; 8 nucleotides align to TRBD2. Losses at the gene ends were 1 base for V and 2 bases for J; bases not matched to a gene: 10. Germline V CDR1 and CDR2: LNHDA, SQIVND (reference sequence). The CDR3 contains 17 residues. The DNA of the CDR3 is TGTGCCAGTAGTATAGTAGCCGGGGGGGGGTCCCCCTACGAGCAGTACTTC. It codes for CASSIVAGGGSPYEQYF.

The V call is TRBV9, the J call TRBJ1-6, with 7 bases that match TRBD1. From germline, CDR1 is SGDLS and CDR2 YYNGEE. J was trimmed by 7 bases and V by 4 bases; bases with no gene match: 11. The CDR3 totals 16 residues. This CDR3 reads CASSLTAGTENSPLHF. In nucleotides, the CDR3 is TGTGCCAGCAGCCTAACGGCGGGGACAGAGAATTCACCCCTCCACTTT.

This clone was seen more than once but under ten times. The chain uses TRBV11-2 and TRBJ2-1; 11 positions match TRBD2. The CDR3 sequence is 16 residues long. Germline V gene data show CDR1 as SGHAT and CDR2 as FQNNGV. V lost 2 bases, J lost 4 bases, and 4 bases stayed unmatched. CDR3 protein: CASSLKTSGTYNEQFF. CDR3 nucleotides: TGTGCCAGCAGCTTAAAGACTAGCGGGACTTACAATGAGCAGTTCTTC.

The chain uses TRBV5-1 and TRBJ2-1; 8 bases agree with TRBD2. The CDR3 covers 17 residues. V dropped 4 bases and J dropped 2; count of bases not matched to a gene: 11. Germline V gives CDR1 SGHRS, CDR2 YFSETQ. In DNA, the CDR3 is TGCGCCAGCAGCCAATCCCCTACTAGCGGAGCCTACAATGAGCAGTTCTTC. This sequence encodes CASSQSPTSGAYNEQFF.

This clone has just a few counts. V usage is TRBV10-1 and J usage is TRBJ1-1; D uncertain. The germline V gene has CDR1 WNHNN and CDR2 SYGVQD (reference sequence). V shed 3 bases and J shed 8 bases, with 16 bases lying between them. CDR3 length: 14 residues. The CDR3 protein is CASSEGHIFGEAFF. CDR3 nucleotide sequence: TGCGCCAGCAGTGAAGGTCATATCTTCGGGGAAGCTTTCTTT.

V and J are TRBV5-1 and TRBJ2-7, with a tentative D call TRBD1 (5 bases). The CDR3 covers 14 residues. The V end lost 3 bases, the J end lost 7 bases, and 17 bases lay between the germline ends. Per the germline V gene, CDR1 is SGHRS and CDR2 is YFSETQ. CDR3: CASSSHQGIEEQYF. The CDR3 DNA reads TGCGCCAGCAGCTCTCACCAGGGTATAGAGGAGCAGTACTTC.

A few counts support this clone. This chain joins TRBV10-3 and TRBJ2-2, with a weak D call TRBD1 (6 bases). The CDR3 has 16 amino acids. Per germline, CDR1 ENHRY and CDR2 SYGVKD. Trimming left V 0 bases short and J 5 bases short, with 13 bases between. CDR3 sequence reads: CAISESERTETGELFF. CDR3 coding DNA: TGTGCCATCAGTGAGTCTGAGAGGACAGAGACCGGGGAGCTGTTTTTT.

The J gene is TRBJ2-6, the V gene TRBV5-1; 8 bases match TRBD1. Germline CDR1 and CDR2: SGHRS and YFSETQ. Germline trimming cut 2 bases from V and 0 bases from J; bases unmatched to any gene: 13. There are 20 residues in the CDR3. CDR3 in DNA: TGCGCCAGCAGCTTTCTCCCCCCCGGGACAGGTAGCTCTGGGGCCAACGTCCTGACTTTC. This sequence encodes CASSFLPPGTGSSGANVLTF.

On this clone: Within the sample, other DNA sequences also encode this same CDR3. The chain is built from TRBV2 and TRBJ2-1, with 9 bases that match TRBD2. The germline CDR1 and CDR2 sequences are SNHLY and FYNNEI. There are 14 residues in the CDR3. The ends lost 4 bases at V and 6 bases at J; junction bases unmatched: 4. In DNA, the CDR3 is TGTGCCAGCAGTGGCAGACTAGCGGTCAATGAGCAGTTCTTC. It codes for CASSGRLAVNEQFF.

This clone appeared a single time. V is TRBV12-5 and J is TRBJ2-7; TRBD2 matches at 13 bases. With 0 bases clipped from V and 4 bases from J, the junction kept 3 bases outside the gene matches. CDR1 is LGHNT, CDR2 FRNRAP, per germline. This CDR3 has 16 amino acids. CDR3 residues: CASGLVLAGGLYEQYF. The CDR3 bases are TGTGCTAGTGGTTTGGTACTAGCGGGAGGGTTATACGAGCAGTACTTC.

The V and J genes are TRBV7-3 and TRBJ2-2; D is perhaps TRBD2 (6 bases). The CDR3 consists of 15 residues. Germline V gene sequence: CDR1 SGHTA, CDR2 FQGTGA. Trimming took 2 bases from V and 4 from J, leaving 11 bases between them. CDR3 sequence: CASSLYGGLTGELFF. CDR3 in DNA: TGTGCCAGCAGCTTATACGGGGGACTCACCGGGGAGCTGTTTTTT. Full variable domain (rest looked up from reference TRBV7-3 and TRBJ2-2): GAGVSQTPSNKVTEKGKYVELRCDPISGHTALYWYRQSLGQGPEFLIYFQGTGAADDSGLPNDRFFAVRPEGSVSTLKIQRTERGDSAVYLCASSLYGGLTGELFFGEGSRLTVL.

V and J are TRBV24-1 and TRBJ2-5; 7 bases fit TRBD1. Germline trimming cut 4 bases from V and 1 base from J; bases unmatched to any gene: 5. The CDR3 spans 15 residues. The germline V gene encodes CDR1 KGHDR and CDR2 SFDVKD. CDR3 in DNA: TGTGCCACCAGTGACACCACAGGGGCCCAAGAGACCCAGTACTTC. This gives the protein CATSDTTGAQETQYF.

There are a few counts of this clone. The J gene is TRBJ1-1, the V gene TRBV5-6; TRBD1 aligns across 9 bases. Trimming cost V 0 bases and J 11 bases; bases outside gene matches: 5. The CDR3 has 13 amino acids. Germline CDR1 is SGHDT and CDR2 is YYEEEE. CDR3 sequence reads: CASSLARGQGAFF. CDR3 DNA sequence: TGTGCCAGCAGCTTGGCCAGGGGACAGGGCGCTTTCTTT.

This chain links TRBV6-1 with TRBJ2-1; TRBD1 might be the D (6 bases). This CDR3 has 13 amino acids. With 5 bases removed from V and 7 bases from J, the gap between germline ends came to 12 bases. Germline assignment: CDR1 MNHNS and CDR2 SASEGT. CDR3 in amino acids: CASSLTGRNEQFF. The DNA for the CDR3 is TGTGCCAGCAGTTTGACAGGTCGAAATGAGCAGTTCTTC.

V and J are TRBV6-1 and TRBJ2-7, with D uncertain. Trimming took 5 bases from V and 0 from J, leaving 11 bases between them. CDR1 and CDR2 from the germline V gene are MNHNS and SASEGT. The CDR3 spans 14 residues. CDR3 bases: TGTGCCAGCAGTTGGCTACAGAGCTCCTACGAGCAGTACTTC. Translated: CASSWLQSSYEQYF.

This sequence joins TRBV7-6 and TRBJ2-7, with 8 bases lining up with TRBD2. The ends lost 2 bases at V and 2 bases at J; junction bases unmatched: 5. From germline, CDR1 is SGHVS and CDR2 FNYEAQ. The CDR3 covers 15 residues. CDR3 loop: CASSLMTSVAYEQYF. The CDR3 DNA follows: TGTGCCAGCAGCTTAATGACTAGCGTAGCCTACGAGCAGTACTTC.

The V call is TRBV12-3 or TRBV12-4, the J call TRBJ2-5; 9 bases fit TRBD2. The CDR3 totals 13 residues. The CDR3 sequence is CSVAAGGPKTQYF. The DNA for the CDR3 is TGTAGTGTGGCGGCGGGAGGGCCGAAGACCCAGTACTTC.

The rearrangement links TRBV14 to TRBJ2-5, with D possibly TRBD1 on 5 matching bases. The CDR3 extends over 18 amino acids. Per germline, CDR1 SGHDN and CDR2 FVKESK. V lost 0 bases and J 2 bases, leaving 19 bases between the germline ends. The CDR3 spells CASSQDVEAGFIQETQYF. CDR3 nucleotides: TGTGCCAGCAGCCAAGATGTAGAGGCAGGGTTTATTCAAGAGACCCAGTACTTC.

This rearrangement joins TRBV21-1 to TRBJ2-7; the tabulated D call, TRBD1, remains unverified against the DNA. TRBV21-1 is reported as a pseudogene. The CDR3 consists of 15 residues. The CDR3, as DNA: TGTGCCAGCAGCAAAGGGGCAGGGACATCCTACGAGCAGTACTTC. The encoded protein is CASSKGAGTSYEQYF.

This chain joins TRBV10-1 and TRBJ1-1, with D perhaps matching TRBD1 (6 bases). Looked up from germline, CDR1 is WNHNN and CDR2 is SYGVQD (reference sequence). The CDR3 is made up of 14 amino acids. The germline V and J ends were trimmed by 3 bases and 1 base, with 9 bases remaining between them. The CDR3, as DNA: TGCGCCAGCAGTGAATACAGGGCGAACACTGAAGCTTTCTTT. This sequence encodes CASSEYRANTEAFF.

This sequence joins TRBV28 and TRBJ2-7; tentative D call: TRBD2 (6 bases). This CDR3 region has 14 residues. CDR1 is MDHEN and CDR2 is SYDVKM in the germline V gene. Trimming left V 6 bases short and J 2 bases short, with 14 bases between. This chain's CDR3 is CASSPPGGAYEQYF. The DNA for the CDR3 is TGTGCCAGCAGCCCCCCCGGGGGTGCCTACGAGCAGTACTTC. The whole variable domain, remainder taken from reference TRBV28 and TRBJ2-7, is DVKVTQSSRYLVKRTGEKVFLECVQDMDHENMFWYRQDPGLGLRLIYFSYDVKMKEKGDIPEGYSVSREKKERFSLILESASTNQTSMYLCASSPPGGAYEQYFGPGTRLTVT.

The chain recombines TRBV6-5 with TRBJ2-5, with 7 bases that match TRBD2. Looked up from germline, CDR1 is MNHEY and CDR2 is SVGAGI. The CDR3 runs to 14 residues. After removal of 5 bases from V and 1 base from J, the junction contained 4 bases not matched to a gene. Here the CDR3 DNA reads TGTGCCAGCAGTATACGGACTAGCCAAGAGACCCAGTACTTC. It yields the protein CASSIRTSQETQYF.

The CDR3 coding sequence is TGTGCCATGCGGGGGGGTGGGACAGATACGCAGTATTTT. Translating gives CAMRGGGTDTQYF. This chain links TRBV28 with TRBJ2-3; TRBD2 matches at 9 bases. The CDR3 extends over 13 amino acids. V shed 10 bases and J 3 bases; nucleotides not matched to a gene: 5. Germline-derived CDR1 and CDR2 are MDHEN and SYDVKM.

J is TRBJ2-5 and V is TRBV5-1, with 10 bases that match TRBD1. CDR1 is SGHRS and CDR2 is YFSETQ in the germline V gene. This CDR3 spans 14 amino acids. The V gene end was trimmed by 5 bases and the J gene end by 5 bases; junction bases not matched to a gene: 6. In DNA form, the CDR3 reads TGCGCCAGCAGTAGGGACAGGGGTATTGAGACCCAGTACTTC. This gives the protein CASSRDRGIETQYF.

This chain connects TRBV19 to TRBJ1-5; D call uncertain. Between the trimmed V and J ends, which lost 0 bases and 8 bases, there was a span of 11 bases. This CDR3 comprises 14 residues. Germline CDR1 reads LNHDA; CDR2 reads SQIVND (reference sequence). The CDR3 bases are TGTGCCAGTAGTATAGACCGAGAGCTAGAGCCCCAGCATTTT. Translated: CASSIDRELEPQHF. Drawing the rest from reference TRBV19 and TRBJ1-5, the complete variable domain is DGGITQSPKYLFRKEGQNVTLSCEQNLNHDAMYWYRQDPGQGLRLIYYSQIVNDFQKGDIAEGYSVSREKKESFPLTVTSAQKNPTAFYLCASSIDRELEPQHFGDGTRLSIL.

CDR3 in DNA: TGTGCCAGCAGCTTAGGACAGGGTGAGGAAAAACTGTTTTTT. Encoded protein: CASSLGQGEEKLFF. The V gene is TRBV7-8, the J gene TRBJ1-4, with 7 bases aligning to TRBD1. The CDR3 runs to 14 residues. Germline V gene sequence: CDR1 SGHVS, CDR2 FQNEAQ. V lost 1 base to trimming and J lost 8 bases; unmatched junction nucleotides: 4.

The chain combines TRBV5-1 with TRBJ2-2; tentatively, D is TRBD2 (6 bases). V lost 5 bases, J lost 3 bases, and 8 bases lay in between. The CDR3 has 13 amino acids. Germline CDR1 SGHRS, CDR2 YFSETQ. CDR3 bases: TGCGCCAGCAGTACGGGGGACACCGGGGAGCTGTTTTTT. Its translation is CASSTGDTGELFF.